This paragraph covers one T cell receptor beta chain sequence. The antigen is unknown. This entry belongs to a study of T cell responses to AZD1222 COVID-19 vaccine. The length of the CDR3 is 16 residues. The germline V gene encodes CDR1 MNHEY and CDR2 SVGEGT. After removal of 4 bases from V and 1 base from J, the junction contained 6 bases not matched to a gene. General study points: At baseline, just six AZD1222 recipients tested seropositive. Close to half of spike-specific TCRs reportedly recognize unmutated variant regions. White British people made up most donors, females outnumbered males, and clonal diversity was possibly underestimated. Spike-spanning, vaccine-associated CD4 TCRs were dominant at 160-218 and 743-854.

Only in-frame clones appear in the TCRdb table, and some are missing; sequencing was by immunoSEQ multiplex PCR. The data contain roughly 53,000 clones, around 84% of them singletons. This chain links TRBV6-2 or TRBV6-3 with TRBJ1-1; 10 bases are shared with TRBD1. The receptor was derived from an adult in good health. This sample comprised peripheral blood, obtained on day 0 of AZD1222 vaccination. The CDR3 reads CASSLGTGEKNTEAFF. CDR3 nucleotide sequence: TGTGCCAGCAGTTTGGGGACAGGGGAAAAGAACACTGAAGCTTTCTTT.